What follows are 6 T cell receptor beta chains derived from one specimen sequenced in a study of blood T cell repertoires in COVID-19. TCRdb's table, derived via immunoSEQ multiplex PCR, lists solely in-frame clones and lacks some. Altogether about 140,000 clones are present, 84% being singletons, with the ten largest covering around 10%. Sequencing input: peripheral blood. The receptors here all came from a woman aged 80 or over in a cohort sampled during active or convalescent COVID-19.

This clone was detected only once. This sequence joins TRBV14 and TRBJ2-2; TRBD1 is a possible D gene (5 bases). The CDR3 runs 17 residues. Trimming cost V 4 bases and J 2 bases, with 17 bases left between them. The germline gives CDR1 SGHDN, CDR2 FVKESK. DNA of the CDR3: TGTGCCAGCAGCCCGCGAGTGAAGGGGTATAACACCGGGGAGCTGTTTTTT. Translating it yields CASSPRVKGYNTGELFF.

In DNA form, the CDR3 reads TGTGCCAGCTCACCACCGGAGGGGGCCTGGGTTGAGCAGTTCTTC. Its protein is CASSPPEGAWVEQFF. This rearrangement joins TRBV18 to TRBJ2-1, with D possibly matching TRBD1 (7 bases). Germline CDR1 is KGHSH and CDR2 is LQKENI. This CDR3 is 15 amino acids long. Trimming removed 0 bases from V and 9 bases from J, with 15 bases in between.

The CDR3 DNA is TGTGCCAGCAGCGTAGAACTAGCCTACAATGAGCAGTTCTTC. Translated, it gives CASSVELAYNEQFF. V and J are TRBV9 and TRBJ2-1, with D maybe TRBD2 (5 bases). V lost 0 bases and J 2 bases, leaving 6 bases between the germline ends. CDR3 length: 14 residues. From germline, CDR1 is SGDLS and CDR2 YYNGEE.

J is TRBJ1-5 and V is TRBV19; possibly TRBD1 for D (5 bases). Germline assignment: CDR1 LNHDA and CDR2 SQIVND (reference sequence). V was cut by 5 bases and J by 2 bases, with 13 bases left in between. The CDR3 has 15 residues. This CDR3 reads CASSEQVFGNQPQHF. The CDR3 nucleotides are TGTGCCAGTAGTGAACAGGTCTTCGGCAATCAGCCCCAGCATTTT.

The rearrangement links TRBV5-5 to TRBJ2-3; D might be TRBD1 (5 bases). This CDR3 contains 19 residues. The V end lost 4 bases, the J end lost 4 bases, and 28 bases lay between the germline ends. In germline, CDR1 is SGHKS, CDR2 YYEKEE (reference sequence). CDR3 in amino acids: CASSTTNFYLTDRPDTQYF. CDR3 DNA sequence: TGTGCCAGCAGCACAACCAACTTCTATCTGACAGATCGCCCAGATACGCAGTATTTT. Based on the CDR3 plus reference TRBV5-5 and TRBJ2-3, the full variable domain is DAGVTQSPTHLIKTRGQQVTLRCSPISGHKSVSWYQQVLGQGPQFIFQYYEKEERGRGNFPDRFSARQFPNYSSELNVNALLLGDSALYLCASSTTNFYLTDRPDTQYFGPGTRLTVL.

This chain joins TRBV6-6 and TRBJ2-2; D may be TRBD2 (5 bases). V gave up 7 bases and J gave up 0 bases, with 12 bases separating them. The CDR3 has 15 amino acids. Germline values: CDR1 MNHNY, CDR2 SVGAGI (reference sequence). CDR3 in amino acids: CASTERGTNTGELFF. CDR3 nucleotides: TGTGCCAGCACCGAACGAGGGACGAACACCGGGGAGCTGTTTTTT.